The rows below give T cell receptor beta chains drawn from one sample of a study of identical twins. TCRdb ran MiXCR on the 5' RACE reads and lists one entry per CDR3 protein. The table includes a few hundred thousand distinct CDR3 sequences, 10% detected once. Specimen: memory T cells sorted from blood. These receptors came from a man aged 50-60 years in good health. Both conserved end residues are part of each CDR3. A D gene is named only where the DNA matches it firmly. Not all rows give a size; the values are once, few, many and, for expanded clones, a class.

V	size	D	J	CDR3	DNA
TRBV7-2	many	-	TRBJ2-7	CASSGSSYEQYF	TGTGCCAGCAGCGGGAGCTCCTACGAGCAGTACTTC
TRBV7-9	many	-	TRBJ2-2	CASSLRSNTGELFF	TGTGCCAGCAGCTTAAGGAGTAACACCGGGGAGCTGTTTTTT
TRBV5-6	many	-	TRBJ2-2	CASSPRPGPFLGELFF	TGTGCCAGCAGCCCCCGGCCGGGACCCTTTTTGGGGGAGCTGTTTTTT
TRBV7-2	many	-	TRBJ2-1	CASSLLTGAEQFF	TGTGCCAGCAGCCTTCTGACCGGGGCTGAGCAGTTCTTC
TRBV7-9	many	-	TRBJ1-3	CASSHIVGHRTIYF	TGTGCCAGCAGCCATATCGTAGGGCACCGGACCATATATTTT
TRBV4-3	few	-	TRBJ2-1	CASSQEDTSYNEQFF	TGCGCCAGCAGCCAAGAGGATACGTCCTACAATGAGCAGTTCTTC
TRBV4-2	-	-	TRBJ2-3	CASSQDRYALSAESTDTQYF	TGTGCCAGCAGCCAAGACCGCTACGCCCTCAGCGCGGAGAGCACAGATACGCAGTATTTT
TRBV5-6	few	-	TRBJ2-3	CASSTIVSTDTQYF	TGTGCCAGCAGTACAATAGTGAGCACAGATACGCAGTATTTT
TRBV20-1	-	-	TRBJ1-2	CSASVGTNYGYTF	TGCAGTGCTAGTGTGGGCACTAACTATGGCTACACCTTC
TRBV4-2	-	-	TRBJ2-7	CASSQDQVASDEQYF	TGTGCCAGCAGCCAAGATCAGGTGGCCTCGGACGAGCAGTACTTC
TRBV6-5	-	-	TRBJ2-7	CASSLGLFGYEQYF	TGTGCCAGCAGCTTAGGACTATTCGGTTACGAGCAGTACTTC
TRBV4-3	few	TRBD2	TRBJ2-1	CASSQDSGGRGSWYEQFF	TGCGCCAGCAGCCAAGATAGCGGCGGGCGCGGGAGTTGGTATGAGCAGTTCTTC
TRBV12-3/TRBV12-4	medium-sized	TRBD1	TRBJ2-3	CASSTTGTGSTDTQYF	TGTGCCAGCAGTACCACCGGGACAGGGAGCACAGATACGCAGTATTTT
TRBV5-1	-	TRBD1	TRBJ2-1	CASSFGTGYAEQFF	TGCGCCAGCAGCTTCGGGACAGGGTATGCTGAGCAGTTCTTC
TRBV28	-	-	TRBJ2-7	CASRAGPRYEQYF	TGTGCCAGCCGAGCAGGGCCCCGCTACGAGCAGTACTTC
TRBV7-2	few	-	TRBJ2-2	CASSYDKITGELFF	TGTGCCAGCAGCTATGACAAGATCACCGGGGAGCTGTTTTTT
TRBV7-2	many	-	TRBJ1-1	CASSGQGLEAFF	TGTGCCAGCAGCGGCCAGGGATTGGAAGCTTTCTTT
TRBV7-9	once	-	TRBJ2-3	CASSLAPGSGTDTQYF	TGTGCCAGCAGCTTAGCGCCCGGGAGTGGCACAGATACGCAGTATTTT
TRBV29-1	many	TRBD2	TRBJ2-1	CSEEGLGDEQFF	TGCAGCGAGGAGGGACTAGGCGATGAGCAGTTCTTC
TRBV20-1	many	TRBD1	TRBJ1-5	CSAQTGGVNQPQHF	TGCAGTGCACAAACAGGGGGGGTCAATCAGCCCCAGCATTTT
TRBV20-1	-	-	TRBJ2-1	CSARAITSTYNEQFF	TGCAGTGCTAGGGCCATAACCAGCACCTACAATGAGCAGTTCTTC
TRBV6-1	many	TRBD2	TRBJ2-1	CASKTSGGAYEQFF	TGTGCCAGCAAGACTAGCGGGGGGGCTTATGAGCAGTTCTTC
TRBV4-1	few	-	TRBJ1-2	CASSQDPGYGYTF	TGCGCCAGCAGCCAAGATCCAGGCTATGGCTACACCTTC
TRBV6-1	many	-	TRBJ2-7	CASRRHISYEQYF	TGTGCCAGCAGGAGACATATTTCCTACGAGCAGTACTTC
TRBV20-1	-	TRBD2	TRBJ2-5	CSAAGLAAQETQYF	TGCAGTGCTGCGGGACTAGCGGCCCAAGAGACCCAGTACTTC
TRBV3-1	few	-	TRBJ2-5	CASSQRGAVTETQYF	TGTGCCAGCAGCCAACGGGGGGCCGTAACAGAGACCCAGTACTTC
TRBV11-2	many	-	TRBJ1-2	CASSLRGGSGGYTF	TGTGCCAGCAGCTTAAGAGGAGGATCCGGTGGCTACACCTTC
TRBV12-3/TRBV12-4	many	-	TRBJ2-2	CASSGSGTGELFF	TGTGCCAGTAGTGGCTCGGGGACCGGGGAGCTGTTTTTT
TRBV5-6	-	-	TRBJ1-1	CASSLGGASTEAFF	TGTGCCAGCAGCTTGGGGGGGGCGAGCACTGAAGCTTTCTTT
TRBV20-1	few	-	TRBJ1-2	CSASDRGTAYGYTF	TGCAGTGCTAGCGATAGAGGGACTGCCTATGGCTACACCTTC
TRBV20-1	many	-	TRBJ1-5	CSSERPNQPQHF	TGCAGTTCCGAACGGCCAAATCAGCCCCAGCATTTT
TRBV30	once	TRBD1	TRBJ1-2	CALEGQGTYGYTF	TGTGCTTTGGAAGGACAGGGGACATATGGCTACACCTTC
TRBV20-1	-	-	TRBJ1-4	CSARRTAATNEKLFF	TGCAGTGCTAGAAGGACAGCAGCAACTAATGAAAAACTGTTTTTT
TRBV6-2/TRBV6-3	-	TRBD2	TRBJ2-1	CASSYLRERNEQFF	TGTGCCAGCAGTTACCTGCGGGAGAGGAATGAGCAGTTCTTC
TRBV6-5	many	-	TRBJ2-7	CASSYNAGSYEQYF	TGTGCCAGCAGTTACAACGCGGGGTCCTACGAGCAGTACTTC
TRBV5-1	-	TRBD2	TRBJ2-1	CASSLDLAGAYNEQFF	TGCGCCAGCAGCCTCGACTTAGCGGGGGCCTACAATGAGCAGTTCTTC
TRBV6-2/TRBV6-3	few	TRBD2	TRBJ2-1	CASRWEGLRDNEQFF	TGTGCCAGCAGATGGGAGGGCCTCCGGGACAATGAGCAGTTCTTC